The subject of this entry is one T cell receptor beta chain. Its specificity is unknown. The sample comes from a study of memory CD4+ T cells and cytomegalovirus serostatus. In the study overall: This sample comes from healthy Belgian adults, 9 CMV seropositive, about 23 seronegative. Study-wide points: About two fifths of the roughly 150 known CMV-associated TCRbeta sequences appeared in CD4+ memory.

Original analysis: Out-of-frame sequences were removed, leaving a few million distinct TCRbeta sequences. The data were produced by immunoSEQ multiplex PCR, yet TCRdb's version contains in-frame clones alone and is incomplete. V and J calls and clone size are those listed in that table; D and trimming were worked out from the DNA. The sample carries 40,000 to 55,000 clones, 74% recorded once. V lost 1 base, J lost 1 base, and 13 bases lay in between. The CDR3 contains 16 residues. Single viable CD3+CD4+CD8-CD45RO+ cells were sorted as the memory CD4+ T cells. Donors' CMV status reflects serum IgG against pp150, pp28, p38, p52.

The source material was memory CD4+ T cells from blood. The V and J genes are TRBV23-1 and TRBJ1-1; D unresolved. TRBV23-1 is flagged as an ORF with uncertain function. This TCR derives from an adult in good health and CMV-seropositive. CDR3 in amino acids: CASSQLRSGPNTEAFF. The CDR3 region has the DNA TGCGCCAGCAGTCAATTAAGATCCGGTCCGAACACTGAAGCTTTCTTT.